The 20 T cell receptor beta chains reported below all come from one sample, sequenced in a study of cytomegalovirus exposure and HLA in healthy donors (dated by TCRdb to the late 2010s). Library preparation used the immunoSEQ multiplex PCR assay. For the multiplex PCR, a mixture combining 60 forward primers for TCR Vbeta segments and 13 reverse primers for TCR Jbeta segments was used. TCRdb limited this immuneACCESS table to in-frame rearrangements with V and J called. A share of clones is missing; checked studies link under half to unresolved V genes, and the rest is unexplained. The sample table shows about 63,000 clones, and around 80% are seen once. Of the sample, roughly 25% falls within the top ten clones. The sample was PBMCs. The receptors stem from a woman aged 40 to 50 in good health and CMV-seropositive.

The chain employs TRBV18 and TRBJ1-4, with D tentatively TRBD1 (5 bases). V dropped 9 bases and J dropped 3 bases, with 11 bases sitting between them. This CDR3 comprises 13 residues. Germline V gene data show CDR1 as KGHSH and CDR2 as LQKENI. CDR3 loop: CASLDISNEKLFF. In nucleotides, the CDR3 is TGTGCCAGTCTGGACATATCTAATGAAAAACTGTTTTTT.

V and J are TRBV10-3 and TRBJ2-1; maybe TRBD1 (6 bases). The CDR3 is 14 amino acids. V was cut by 2 bases and J by 7 bases, with 12 bases left in between. Germline V lookup: CDR1 ENHRY, CDR2 SYGVKD. The CDR3 region has the DNA TGTGCCATCAGTGAGCTACAGGGTTTTAATGAGCAGTTCTTC. Translated, it gives CAISELQGFNEQFF.

The chain uses TRBV2 and TRBJ2-3, with 7 bases aligning to TRBD2. Losses at the gene ends were 8 bases for V and 0 bases for J; bases not matched to a gene: 8. Germline V gene lookup returns CDR1 SNHLY and CDR2 FYNNEI. The CDR3 consists of 15 residues. The CDR3 nucleotides are TGTGCCAGCGGAAAAGCGGGGTCTAGCACAGATACGCAGTATTTT. It codes for CASGKAGSSTDTQYF.

The genes are TRBV5-4 and TRBJ2-3, with 7 bases aligning to TRBD2. The CDR3 sequence is 17 residues long. Germline V gene sequence: CDR1 SGHNT, CDR2 YYREEE (reference sequence). Trimming took 1 base from V and 0 from J; bases not matched to a gene: 8. In DNA, the CDR3 is TGTGCCAGCAGCTTGAAGCGGGGCTACTTTAGCACAGATACGCAGTATTTT. Protein: CASSLKRGYFSTDTQYF.

The chain links TRBV2 to TRBJ1-1; possible D gene TRBD1, 5 bases. CDR3 size: 14 residues. The V gene's germline CDR1 is SNHLY and CDR2 FYNNEI. The V gene lost 6 bases and the J gene lost 4 bases, with 15 bases spanning the gap. The CDR3, as DNA: TGTGCCAGCAGGTATAGTGGCAGGGCCACTGAAGCTTTCTTT. Residues: CASRYSGRATEAFF. The complete variable domain, with remaining parts taken from reference TRBV2 and TRBJ1-1, reads EPEVTQTPSHQVTQMGQEVILRCVPISNHLYFYWYRQILGQKVEFLVSFYNNEISEKSEIFDDQFSVERPDGSNFTLKIRSTKLEDSAMYFCASRYSGRATEAFFGQGTRLTVV.

This chain uses TRBV15 with TRBJ2-1, with a weak D call TRBD1 (5 bases). This CDR3 is 14 amino acids long. Deletions cut 0 bases from V and 4 bases from J, with 7 bases between. The germline V gene has CDR1 LNHNV and CDR2 YYDKDF (reference sequence). CDR3 protein: CATSREGVYNEQFF. As DNA, the CDR3 is TGTGCCACCAGCAGAGAAGGGGTGTACAATGAGCAGTTCTTC.

The rearrangement joins TRBV9 to TRBJ2-7; D might be TRBD2 (7 bases). The CDR3 is 16 amino acids. V gave up 0 bases and J gave up 0 bases, with 13 bases separating them. Per the germline V gene, CDR1 is SGDLS and CDR2 is YYNGEE. In nucleotides, the CDR3 is TGTGCCAGCAGCGTAGGGGAGGGGGGACCCTCCTACGAGCAGTACTTC. Amino acid sequence: CASSVGEGGPSYEQYF.

Only a few counts were recorded for this clone. The V and J genes are TRBV18 and TRBJ2-4, with D maybe TRBD1 (5 bases). This CDR3 has 14 residues. Trimming took 0 bases from V and 6 from J, leaving 9 bases between them. Germline V gives CDR1 KGHSH, CDR2 LQKENI. In nucleotides, the CDR3 is TGTGCCAGCTCACCACCGGCAGGGCTAAACATTCAGTACTTC. This sequence encodes CASSPPAGLNIQYF.

The chain links TRBV30 to TRBJ1-6, with D perhaps TRBD1 (6 bases). V was shortened by 2 bases and J by 9 bases, with 14 bases between the two germline ends. The CDR3 extends over 14 amino acids. Germline V gene lookup returns CDR1 GTSNPN and CDR2 SVGIG (reference sequence). CDR3 protein: CAWSRTVSVSPLHF. As DNA, the CDR3 is TGTGCCTGGAGTAGGACAGTCTCCGTTTCACCCCTCCACTTT.

V is TRBV10-2 and J is TRBJ1-6; D not resolved. Trimming cost V 2 bases and J 5 bases, with 7 bases left between them. The CDR3 has 14 residues. CDR1 and CDR2 (germline): WSHSY, SAAADI. This chain's CDR3 is CASSETANNSPLHF. The DNA for the CDR3 is TGCGCCAGCAGTGAGACAGCTAATAATTCACCCCTCCACTTT.

The J gene is TRBJ2-7, the V gene TRBV6-1, with TRBD2 identical over 12 bases. Germline V gives CDR1 MNHNS, CDR2 SASEGT. Trimming removed 1 base from V and 3 bases from J; junction bases left unmatched: 16. The CDR3 has 20 residues. The CDR3 DNA sequence: TGTGCCAGCAGTGAAGTTGAGCACCTAGCGGGGGGGCCTTCTTTCTACGAGCAGTACTTC. Translating it yields CASSEVEHLAGGPSFYEQYF.

This chain links TRBV29-1 with TRBJ1-1, with 7 bases that match TRBD1. Per germline, CDR1 SQVTM and CDR2 ANQGSEA. Germline trimming cut 5 bases from V and 5 bases from J; bases unmatched to any gene: 5. The CDR3 has 12 residues. CDR3 nucleotides: TGCAGCGTTAGGGGGCAGGGTACTGAAGCTTTCTTT. This translates into CSVRGQGTEAFF.

This CDR3 reads CASSLGAVRTTGNEQFF. The CDR3 bases are TGCGCCAGCAGCTTGGGAGCAGTGCGAACTACTGGCAATGAGCAGTTCTTC. The rearrangement uses TRBV5-1 and TRBJ2-1; D gene ambiguous. Germline V gene data show CDR1 as SGHRS and CDR2 as YFSETQ. This CDR3 contains 17 residues. The V end was cut by 0 bases, the J end by 6 bases, with 19 bases between.

The chain carries TRBV14 and TRBJ2-1; the match to TRBD1 covers 11 bases. The CDR3 extends over 17 amino acids. Germline values: CDR1 SGHDN, CDR2 FVKESK. Trimming removed 4 bases from V and 4 bases from J; junction bases left unmatched: 9. CDR3 residues: CASSLRDRGSYYNEQFF. DNA for the CDR3: TGTGCCAGCAGCCTTCGGGACAGGGGGTCTTATTACAATGAGCAGTTCTTC.

The DNA for the CDR3 is TGTGCTAGTGGTACGGGACAGGTCAGCAATCAGCCCCAGCATTTT. Encoded protein: CASGTGQVSNQPQHF. The V call is TRBV12-5, the J call TRBJ1-5, with 8 bases aligning to TRBD1. The ends lost 5 bases at V and 1 base at J; junction bases unmatched: 4. Germline V CDR1 and CDR2: LGHNT, FRNRAP. The CDR3 is 15 residues long.

The rearrangement joins TRBV7-9 to TRBJ1-1; 8 nucleotides agree with TRBD1. The V gene's germline CDR1 is SEHNR and CDR2 FQNEAQ (reference sequence). This CDR3 comprises 14 residues. Trimming removed 3 bases from V and 4 bases from J; junction bases left unmatched: 4. This CDR3 is CASSFQGAATEAFF. CDR3 bases: TGTGCCAGCAGCTTCCAGGGGGCGGCCACTGAAGCTTTCTTT.

The genes are TRBV6-6 and TRBJ1-2; D perhaps matches TRBD1 (5 bases). Trimming shortened V by 6 bases and J by 5 bases, and 16 bases separated the two germline ends. The CDR3 has 14 amino acids. Germline V CDR1 and CDR2: MNHNY, SVGAGI (reference sequence). The CDR3 protein is CASSSLGGQYGYTF. DNA for the CDR3: TGTGCCAGCAGCTCTCTGGGGGGTCAGTATGGCTACACCTTC.

The chain has TRBV30 and TRBJ1-5, with 10 bases that match TRBD1. In germline, CDR1 is GTSNPN, CDR2 SVGIG (reference sequence). This CDR3 region has 16 residues. With V trimmed by 0 bases and J by 6 bases, 8 bases remained unmatched. CDR3 amino acids: CAWSVGRGDRGQPQHF. The CDR3 DNA reads as TGTGCCTGGAGTGTGGGTCGAGGGGACAGGGGTCAGCCCCAGCATTTT. Together with reference TRBV30 and TRBJ1-5, the CDR3 gives the full variable domain: SQTIHQWPATLVQPVGSPLSLECTVEGTSNPNLYWYRQAAGRGLQLLFYSVGIGQISSEVPQNLSASRPQDRQFILSSKKLLLSDSGFYLCAWSVGRGDRGQPQHFGDGTRLSIL.

The rearrangement joins TRBV11-3 to TRBJ2-3; possibly TRBD1 for D (6 bases). Trimming took off 3 bases at V and 6 bases at J, with 10 bases between the two ends. This CDR3 contains 13 residues. Germline CDR1 reads SGHNT; CDR2 reads YENEEA. CDR3 coding DNA: TGTGCCAGCAGCTTCGGGACACCCGATACGCAGTATTTT. Its protein is CASSFGTPDTQYF.

This clone was counted a single time. The chain uses TRBV21-1 and TRBJ2-7; the D call of TRBD1 is as the table states it, not checked on the DNA. TRBV21-1 is flagged as a pseudogene. This CDR3 comprises 18 residues. This chain's CDR3 is CASSKASGDGDNPYEQYF. CDR3 nucleotides: TGTGCCAGCAGCAAAGCCTCAGGGGACGGGGATAACCCCTACGAGCAGTACTTC.